Shown below are 22 T cell receptor beta chains from a single sample sequenced in a study of radiotherapy plus CTLA-4 blockade in lung cancer. The repertoire was sequenced with immunoSEQ multiplex PCR; TCRdb's copy has only in-frame clones and lacks some. The table lists roughly 66,000 clones, approximately 82% of them singletons. Specimen: peripheral blood, collected from a patient treated with radiotherapy plus ipilimumab. The receptors stem from a human donor with non-small cell lung cancer who had a partial response to radiotherapy plus ipilimumab.

The chain carries TRBV18 and TRBJ1-5, with D possibly TRBD1 on 5 matching bases. The CDR3 sequence is 15 residues long. Germline CDR1 reads KGHSH; CDR2 reads LQKENI. V lost 5 bases to trimming and J lost 8 bases, with 19 bases between them. CDR3 DNA sequence: TGTGCCAGCTCATCCTCGACTAGGGACCGGGAGCCCCAGCATTTT. Its protein product is CASSSSTRDREPQHF.

V is TRBV19 and J is TRBJ1-6, with D uncertain. The CDR3 covers 13 residues. Germline-derived CDR1 and CDR2 are LNHDA and SQIVND (reference sequence). The V gene lost 3 bases and the J gene lost 7 bases, with 7 bases spanning the gap. The CDR3: CASSIGRNSPLHF. The CDR3 DNA follows: TGTGCCAGTAGTATTGGCAGAAATTCACCCCTCCACTTT.

The chain is built from TRBV27 and TRBJ2-1; 9 bases fit TRBD1. The V gene end was trimmed by 0 bases and the J gene end by 7 bases; junction bases not matched to a gene: 7. Germline loops: CDR1 MNHEY, CDR2 SMNVEV (reference sequence). This CDR3 spans 16 amino acids. This chain's CDR3 is CASSLSRGQGRNEQFF. CDR3 sequence (DNA): TGTGCCAGCAGTTTATCGAGGGGACAGGGAAGGAATGAGCAGTTCTTC.

This clone occurred many times. The CDR3 is CASSRGVSGRVVGEQYF. CDR3 nucleotide sequence: TGCGCCAGCAGCCGGGGGGTTAGCGGGAGGGTTGTCGGAGAGCAGTACTTC. The V gene is TRBV5-1, the J gene TRBJ2-7, with TRBD2 identical over 11 bases. This CDR3 has 17 amino acids. V lost 4 bases and J lost 7; bases outside the gene matches: 16. The germline gives CDR1 SGHRS, CDR2 YFSETQ.

This rearrangement joins TRBV4-1 to TRBJ2-1, with TRBD2 matching over 14 bases. CDR1 and CDR2 (germline): MGHRA, YSYEKL. V was clipped by 4 bases and J by 8 bases; unmatched bases: 4. This CDR3 has 15 amino acids. The CDR3 DNA sequence: TGCGCCAGCAGCCTCGGGACTAGCGGGAGCTATGAGCAGTTCTTC. This translates into CASSLGTSGSYEQFF.

Only one count was recorded for this clone. This chain links TRBV6-1 with TRBJ1-1, with D maybe TRBD1 (6 bases). This CDR3 comprises 14 residues. Deletions cut 6 bases from V and 1 base from J, with 12 bases between. The V gene's germline CDR1 is MNHNS and CDR2 SASEGT. The CDR3 loop reads CASRNNRANTEAFF. The CDR3 DNA follows: TGTGCCAGCAGGAACAACAGGGCGAACACTGAAGCTTTCTTT.

The chain links TRBV6-1 to TRBJ1-2; 9 bases match TRBD1. The V gene's germline CDR1 is MNHNS and CDR2 SASEGT. The junction had 5 bases not matched to a gene; V was cut back by 6 bases and J by 6 bases. This CDR3 has 13 residues. CDR3 sequence reads: CASSKGQGDGYTF. DNA of the CDR3: TGTGCCAGCAGCAAGGGACAGGGCGATGGCTACACCTTC.

The rearrangement joins TRBV19 to TRBJ2-1, with 9 bases aligning to TRBD2. The germline gives CDR1 LNHDA, CDR2 SQIVND (reference sequence). V was pared by 5 bases and J by 6 bases, with 8 bases of the junction left unmatched. The CDR3 has 15 amino acids. The DNA of the CDR3 is TGTGCCAGTAGTGTCTCCAGCGGGAGGTCCAATGAGCAGTTCTTC. This encodes CASSVSSGRSNEQFF.

The genes are TRBV28 and TRBJ2-1; 10 bases line up with TRBD2. The V and J ends lost 2 bases and 0 bases, in that order; junction bases with no gene match: 1. The CDR3 sequence is 16 residues long. Germline assignment: CDR1 MDHEN and CDR2 SYDVKM. CDR3 sequence: CASSLTSGTSYNEQFF. The CDR3 nucleotides are TGTGCCAGCAGTTTAACTAGCGGGACCTCCTACAATGAGCAGTTCTTC.

This chain joins TRBV18 and TRBJ2-5; D is possibly TRBD1 (6 bases). Gene TRBJ2-7 matches the end of the DNA better, so the J call may be wrong. Germline V gene data show CDR1 as KGHSH and CDR2 as LQKENI. The CDR3 totals 13 residues. The DNA for the CDR3 is TGTGCCAGCTCACCACTACAGGGTTACGAGCAGTACTTC. Translated: CASSPLQGYEQYF.

This clone was detected only a few times. The V gene is TRBV28, the J gene TRBJ2-7, with 7 positions matching TRBD1. With 5 bases clipped from V and 0 bases from J, the junction kept 7 bases outside the gene matches. CDR3 length: 15 residues. The V gene's germline CDR1 is MDHEN and CDR2 SYDVKM. The CDR3 DNA follows: TGTGCCAGCAGTAACCGGGACAGTTTCTCCTACGAGCAGTACTTC. Translating gives CASSNRDSFSYEQYF.

The V and J genes are TRBV7-3 and TRBJ2-3; D is perhaps TRBD2 (5 bases). The germline V gene has CDR1 SGHTA and CDR2 FQGTGA. V shed 2 bases and J shed 1 base, with 7 bases lying between them. The CDR3 consists of 14 residues. The CDR3 loop reads CASSLAGRTDTQYF. Written as DNA, the CDR3 is TGTGCCAGCAGCTTAGCGGGCCGCACAGATACGCAGTATTTT.

The chain links TRBV10-1 to TRBJ2-1; TRBD2 is a possible D gene (5 bases). There are 13 residues in the CDR3. V was clipped by 2 bases and J by 4 bases, with 6 bases between them. The germline gives CDR1 WNHNN, CDR2 SYGVQD (reference sequence). CDR3 protein: CASSEGLYNEQFF. The CDR3 DNA sequence: TGCGCCAGCAGTGAGGGACTGTACAATGAGCAGTTCTTC.

Notes on this clone: Germline is not matched at one junction end, which may reflect a read error. Other DNA variants within this sample encode the same CDR3. V gene TRBV6-1 combines with J gene TRBJ1-4; D is undetermined. The germline V gene has CDR1 MNHNS and CDR2 SASEGT. The length of the CDR3 is 16 residues. The CDR3 protein is CASSDGISATNEKLFF. The CDR3 bases are TGTGCCAGCAGTGACGGGATCTCGGCAACTAATGAAAAGCTGTTTTTT.

This clone was counted once. This chain connects TRBV28 to TRBJ2-7; D ambiguous. Looked up from germline, CDR1 is MDHEN and CDR2 is SYDVKM. This CDR3 has 15 residues. V was shortened by 1 base and J by 2 bases, with 12 bases between the two germline ends. The CDR3 nucleotides are TGTGCCAGCAGTTTATCTGGAGCCGATGCCTACGAGCAGTACTTC. Translated, it gives CASSLSGADAYEQYF.

This chain joins TRBV27 and TRBJ2-7; TRBD1 matches at 7 bases. This CDR3 is 17 amino acids long. The V gene end was trimmed by 2 bases and the J gene end by 2 bases; junction bases not matched to a gene: 12. Germline V CDR1 and CDR2: MNHEY, SMNVEV (reference sequence). CDR3 sequence (DNA): TGTGCCAGCAGTTTAAATTCGGGGACAGTCGACGCCTACGAGCAGTACTTC. Translated: CASSLNSGTVDAYEQYF.

The genes are TRBV6-4 and TRBJ2-7; 7 bases match TRBD1. The CDR3 length is 14 residues. Germline CDR1 is MRHNA and CDR2 is SNTAGT. The V gene end was trimmed by 7 bases and the J gene end by 2 bases; junction bases not matched to a gene: 8. CDR3 sequence reads: CASTQGGPPYEQYF. The CDR3 bases are TGTGCCAGCACCCAAGGGGGCCCCCCCTACGAGCAGTACTTC.

This chain joins TRBV28 and TRBJ2-1, with D tentatively TRBD2 (6 bases). V lost 4 bases and J 7 bases, leaving 11 bases between the germline ends. The CDR3 is 13 amino acids. Germline lookup yields CDR1 MDHEN and CDR2 SYDVKM. CDR3 in amino acids: CASSYGRRNEQFF. CDR3 nucleotide sequence: TGTGCCAGCAGTTACGGGAGACGAAATGAGCAGTTCTTC. Filled out from reference TRBV28 and TRBJ2-1, the complete variable domain reads DVKVTQSSRYLVKRTGEKVFLECVQDMDHENMFWYRQDPGLGLRLIYFSYDVKMKEKGDIPEGYSVSREKKERFSLILESASTNQTSMYLCASSYGRRNEQFFGPGTRLTVL.

The table lists this clone with a few counts. This rearrangement joins TRBV11-2 to TRBJ2-3; 8 positions agree with TRBD2. The CDR3 extends over 16 amino acids. The germline CDR1 and CDR2 sequences are SGHAT and FQNNGV. V dropped 5 bases and J dropped 3; count of bases not matched to a gene: 10. CDR3 in DNA: TGTGCCAGCAGCCAAGATTGGTCTAGCGGGACAGATACGCAGTATTTT. It specifies CASSQDWSSGTDTQYF.

This chain connects TRBV19 to TRBJ1-1; TRBD1 is a possible D gene (5 bases). Trimming removed 10 bases at V and 6 bases at J, with 21 bases between. The germline V gene has CDR1 LNHDA and CDR2 SQIVND (reference sequence). The CDR3 runs 14 residues. CDR3 residues: CAIRSGEGLPEAFF. The DNA of the CDR3 is TGTGCCATCCGGTCGGGAGAGGGACTCCCTGAAGCTTTCTTT. The complete variable domain, with remaining parts taken from reference TRBV19 and TRBJ1-1, reads DGGITQSPKYLFRKEGQNVTLSCEQNLNHDAMYWYRQDPGQGLRLIYYSQIVNDFQKGDIAEGYSVSREKKESFPLTVTSAQKNPTAFYLCAIRSGEGLPEAFFGQGTRLTVV.

Comments on this clone: Other DNA sequences in this sample translate to the same CDR3. This CDR3 reads CATSRDFRDSKSSSYNEQFF. In DNA, the CDR3 is TGTGCCACCAGCAGAGATTTCAGGGACTCGAAATCGAGTTCCTACAATGAGCAGTTCTTC. V usage is TRBV15 and J usage is TRBJ2-1, with TRBD2 as a possible D gene (6 bases). This CDR3 spans 20 amino acids. Trimming pared 0 bases from V and 1 base from J, leaving 22 bases between. Germline values: CDR1 LNHNV, CDR2 YYDKDF (reference sequence).

The CDR3 DNA reads TGTGCCAGCAGCTCGCAGGCAACTAATGAAAAACTGTTTTTT. Encoded protein: CASSSQATNEKLFF. The chain combines TRBV7-8 with TRBJ1-4; D unclear. CDR1 is SGHVS and CDR2 is FQNEAQ in the germline V gene. Trimming left V 4 bases short and J 0 bases short, with 6 bases between. The CDR3 runs 14 residues.